This T cell receptor (beta chain) was sequenced in a study of CD8+ T cells in alopecia areata. Study-level background: Treated patients were given oral tofacitinib, which was dosed at 5 to 10 mg twice daily. Affected scalp percentage determined the severity score of treated patients. Tofacitinib treatment spanned 6 to 18 months, with 6 months off drug afterward.

The treatment was: oral pan-JAK inhibitor, 5-10 mg twice daily. V was pared by 5 bases and J by 2 bases, with 9 bases between. The CDR3 runs 12 residues. CDR1 is GTSNPN, CDR2 SVGIG, per germline (reference sequence). Isolated RNA was reverse transcribed into cDNA used as the sequencing template. Here immunoSEQ multiplex PCR was the method, and the copy in TCRdb shows in-frame clones only, minus some. The sample contains 200,000 to 250,000 clones, under 75% of which appear only once. The receptor comes from a human donor with alopecia areata. The sample consisted of CD4+ T cells sorted from blood, taken at week 4, from a patient treated with tofacitinib. The J gene is TRBJ2-5, the V gene TRBV30; D ambiguous. The CDR3: CAWQATQETQYF. The DNA for the CDR3 is TGTGCCTGGCAGGCCACGCAAGAGACCCAGTACTTC.